This TCR beta chain appears in the sequencing data of a study of response to subunit inactivated influenza vaccine. General study points: A suggestion made by the authors is that each seasonal influenza vaccination recruits few new T cells.

The ends were cut back, 3 bases at V and 5 bases at J, with 13 bases in the middle. Germline values: CDR1 DFQATT, CDR2 SNEGSKA (reference sequence). The CDR3 is 13 residues long. TCRdb re-called the RT-PCR reads through MiXCR, storing one row per CDR3 protein. The sample carries over 150,000 distinct CDR3 sequences, about a tenth recorded once. With respect to this clonotype: Antigen specificity is unknown.

The clonotype comes from a man aged 50 to 59 who received an inactivated influenza vaccine. This material consisted of non-naive T cells sorted from PBMCs, taken on the day of vaccination. The V gene is TRBV20-1, the J gene TRBJ2-5; D not certain. The CDR3 nucleotides read TGCAGTGCTAGTAGGACCCACGGGGAGACCCAGTACTTC. This gives the protein CSASRTHGETQYF.